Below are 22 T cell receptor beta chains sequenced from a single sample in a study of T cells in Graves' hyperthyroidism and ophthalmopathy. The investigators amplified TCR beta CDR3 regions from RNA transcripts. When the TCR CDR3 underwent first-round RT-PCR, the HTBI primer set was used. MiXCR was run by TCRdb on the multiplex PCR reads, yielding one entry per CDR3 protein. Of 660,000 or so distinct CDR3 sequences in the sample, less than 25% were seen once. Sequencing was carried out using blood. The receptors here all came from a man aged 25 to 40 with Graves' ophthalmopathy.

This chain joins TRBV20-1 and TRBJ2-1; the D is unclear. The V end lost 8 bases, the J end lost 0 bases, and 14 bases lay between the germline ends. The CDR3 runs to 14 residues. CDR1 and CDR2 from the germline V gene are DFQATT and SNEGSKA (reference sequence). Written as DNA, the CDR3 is TGCAGTCAGGTGGGGATCTACTCCTACAATGAGCAGTTCTTC. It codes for CSQVGIYSYNEQFF.

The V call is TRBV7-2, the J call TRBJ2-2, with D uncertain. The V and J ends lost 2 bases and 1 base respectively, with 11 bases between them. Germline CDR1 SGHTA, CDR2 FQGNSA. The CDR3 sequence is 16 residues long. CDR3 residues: CASSLNAGVNTGELFF. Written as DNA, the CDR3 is TGTGCCAGCAGCTTAAACGCTGGGGTGAACACCGGGGAGCTGTTTTTT.

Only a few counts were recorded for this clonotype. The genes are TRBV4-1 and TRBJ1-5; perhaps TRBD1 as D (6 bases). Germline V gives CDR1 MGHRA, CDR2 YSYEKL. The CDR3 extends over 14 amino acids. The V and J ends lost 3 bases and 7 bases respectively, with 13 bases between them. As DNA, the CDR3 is TGCGCCAGCAGCCATTTCGCCGGGACACAGCCCCAGCATTTT. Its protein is CASSHFAGTQPQHF.

Here the CDR3 reads CASSHSGAQGNTIYF. The CDR3 DNA sequence: TGTGCCAGCAGCCATTCAGGGGCGCAAGGAAACACCATATATTTT. The V call is TRBV14, the J call TRBJ1-3; a weak D match, TRBD1 (6 bases). Germline loops: CDR1 SGHDN, CDR2 FVKESK. The CDR3 contains 15 residues. V was clipped by 3 bases and J by 4 bases, with 13 bases between them.

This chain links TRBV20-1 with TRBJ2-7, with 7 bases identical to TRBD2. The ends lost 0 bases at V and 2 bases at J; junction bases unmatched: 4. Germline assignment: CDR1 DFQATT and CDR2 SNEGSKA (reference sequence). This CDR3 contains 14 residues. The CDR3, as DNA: TGCAGTGCTAGAGATGTGGGGGGGACCTACGAGCAGTACTTC. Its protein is CSARDVGGTYEQYF.

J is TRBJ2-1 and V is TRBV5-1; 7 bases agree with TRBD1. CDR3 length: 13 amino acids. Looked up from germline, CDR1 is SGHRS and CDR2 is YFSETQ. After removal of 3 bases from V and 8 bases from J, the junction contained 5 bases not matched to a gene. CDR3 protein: CASSSDRVHEQFF. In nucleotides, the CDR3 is TGCGCCAGCAGCTCCGACAGGGTGCATGAGCAGTTCTTC.

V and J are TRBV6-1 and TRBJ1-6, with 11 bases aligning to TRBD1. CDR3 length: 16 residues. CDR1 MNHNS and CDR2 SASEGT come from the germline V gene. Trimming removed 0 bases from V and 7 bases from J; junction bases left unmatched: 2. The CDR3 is CASSEAGQGVNSPLHF. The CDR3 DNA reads TGTGCCAGCAGTGAAGCGGGACAGGGGGTCAATTCACCCCTCCACTTT.

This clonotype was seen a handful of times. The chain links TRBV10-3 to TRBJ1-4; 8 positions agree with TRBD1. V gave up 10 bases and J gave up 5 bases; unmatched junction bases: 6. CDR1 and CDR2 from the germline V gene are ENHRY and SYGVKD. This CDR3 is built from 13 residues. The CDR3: CATSDRVNEKLFF. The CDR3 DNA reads TGTGCCACGTCGGACAGGGTAAATGAAAAACTGTTTTTT.

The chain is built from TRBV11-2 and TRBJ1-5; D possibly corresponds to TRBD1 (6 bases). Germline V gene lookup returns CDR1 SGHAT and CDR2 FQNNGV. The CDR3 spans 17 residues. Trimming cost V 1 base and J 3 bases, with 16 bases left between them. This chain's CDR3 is CASSLAISTGANQPQHF. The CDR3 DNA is TGTGCCAGCAGCTTAGCCATATCAACGGGGGCCAATCAGCCCCAGCATTTT.

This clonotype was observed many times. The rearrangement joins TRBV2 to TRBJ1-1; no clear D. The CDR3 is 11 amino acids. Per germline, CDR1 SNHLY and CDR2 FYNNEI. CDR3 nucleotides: TGTGTCCAGCAATCTAGGTCTGAAGCTTTCTTT. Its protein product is CVQQSRSEAFF.

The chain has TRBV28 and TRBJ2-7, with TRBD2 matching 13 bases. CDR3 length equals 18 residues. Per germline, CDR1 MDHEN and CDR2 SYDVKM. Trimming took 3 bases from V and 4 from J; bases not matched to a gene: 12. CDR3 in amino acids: CASSFPRTSGSPRYEQYF. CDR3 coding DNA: TGTGCCAGCAGTTTCCCCCGGACTAGCGGGAGCCCCAGGTACGAGCAGTACTTC.

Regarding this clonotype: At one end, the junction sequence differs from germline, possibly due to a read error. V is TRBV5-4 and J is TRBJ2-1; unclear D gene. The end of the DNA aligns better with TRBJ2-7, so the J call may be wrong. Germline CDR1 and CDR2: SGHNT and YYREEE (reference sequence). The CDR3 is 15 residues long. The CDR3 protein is CASSLPGGAYNEQYF. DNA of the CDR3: TGCGCCAGCAGCTTGCCAGGCGGAGCTTACAATGAGCAGTACTTC.

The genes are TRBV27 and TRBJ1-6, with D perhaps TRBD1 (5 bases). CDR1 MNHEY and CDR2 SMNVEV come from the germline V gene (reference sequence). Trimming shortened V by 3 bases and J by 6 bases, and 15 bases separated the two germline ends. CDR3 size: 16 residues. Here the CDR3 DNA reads TGTGCCAGCAGTTTGGGTGACAGTGGATTTAATTCACCCCTCCACTTT. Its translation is CASSLGDSGFNSPLHF.

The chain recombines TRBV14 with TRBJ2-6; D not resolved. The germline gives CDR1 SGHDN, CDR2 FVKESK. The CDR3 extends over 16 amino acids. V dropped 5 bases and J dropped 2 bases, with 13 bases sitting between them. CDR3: CASSSTYRAGANVLTF. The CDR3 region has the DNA TGTGCCAGCAGCTCGACCTATAGAGCTGGGGCCAACGTCCTGACTTTC.

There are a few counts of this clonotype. The CDR3 sequence is CASSLGTGGREQYF. As DNA, the CDR3 is TGTGCCAGCAGTTTAGGGACAGGGGGCCGGGAGCAGTACTTC. The chain joins TRBV28 to TRBJ2-7; 12 bases map to TRBD1. The trim removed 2 bases at V and 7 bases at J, leaving 3 bases unmatched. Germline V gives CDR1 MDHEN, CDR2 SYDVKM. There are 14 residues in the CDR3. Supplemented by reference TRBV28 and TRBJ2-7, the full variable domain reads DVKVTQSSRYLVKRTGEKVFLECVQDMDHENMFWYRQDPGLGLRLIYFSYDVKMKEKGDIPEGYSVSREKKERFSLILESASTNQTSMYLCASSLGTGGREQYFGPGTRLTVT.

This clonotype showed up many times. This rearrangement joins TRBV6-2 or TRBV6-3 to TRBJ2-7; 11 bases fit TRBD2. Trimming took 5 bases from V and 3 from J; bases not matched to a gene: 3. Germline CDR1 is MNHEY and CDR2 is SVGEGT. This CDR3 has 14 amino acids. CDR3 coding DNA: TGTGCCAGCAGTGAACTAGCGGGAGTCTACGAGCAGTACTTC. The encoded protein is CASSELAGVYEQYF.

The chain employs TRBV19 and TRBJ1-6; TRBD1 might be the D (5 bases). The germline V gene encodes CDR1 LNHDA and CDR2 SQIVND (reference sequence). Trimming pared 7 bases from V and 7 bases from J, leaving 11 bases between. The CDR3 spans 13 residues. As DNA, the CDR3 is TGTGCCAGTACTGGGGCCTGGAATTCACCCCTCCACTTT. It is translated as CASTGAWNSPLHF.

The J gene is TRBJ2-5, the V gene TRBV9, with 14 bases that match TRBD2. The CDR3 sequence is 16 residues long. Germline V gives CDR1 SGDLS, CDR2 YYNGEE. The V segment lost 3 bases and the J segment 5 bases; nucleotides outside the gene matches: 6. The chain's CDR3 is CASSAEGLAGGETQYF. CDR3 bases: TGTGCCAGCAGCGCAGAAGGACTAGCGGGAGGCGAGACCCAGTACTTC.

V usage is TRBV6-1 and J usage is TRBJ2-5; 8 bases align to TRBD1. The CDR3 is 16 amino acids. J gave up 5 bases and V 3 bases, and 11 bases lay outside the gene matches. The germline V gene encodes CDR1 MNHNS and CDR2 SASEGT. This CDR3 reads CASSDGQGEGRETQYF. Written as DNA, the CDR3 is TGTGCCAGCAGTGATGGACAGGGTGAGGGGAGGGAGACCCAGTACTTC.

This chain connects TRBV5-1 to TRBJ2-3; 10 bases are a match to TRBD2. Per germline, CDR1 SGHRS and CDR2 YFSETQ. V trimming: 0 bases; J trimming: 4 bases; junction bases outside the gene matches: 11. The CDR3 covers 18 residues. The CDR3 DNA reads TGCGCCAGCAGCTTGGCCACGATGTCTAGCGGGAGCGCAGATACGCAGTATTTT. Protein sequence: CASSLATMSSGSADTQYF.

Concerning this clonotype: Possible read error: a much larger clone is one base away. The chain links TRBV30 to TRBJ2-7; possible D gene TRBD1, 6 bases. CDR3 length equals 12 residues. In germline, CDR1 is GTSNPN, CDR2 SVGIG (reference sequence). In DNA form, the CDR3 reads TGTGCCTTGGACAGAAGCTCCTACGTGCAGTACTTC. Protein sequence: CALDRSSYVQYF.

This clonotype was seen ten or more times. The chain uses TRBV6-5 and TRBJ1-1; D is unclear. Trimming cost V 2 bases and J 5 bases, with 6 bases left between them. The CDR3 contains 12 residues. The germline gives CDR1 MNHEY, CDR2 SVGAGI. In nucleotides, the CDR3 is TGTGCCAGCAGTTACCTCTTGACTGAAGCTTTCTTT. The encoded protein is CASSYLLTEAFF.